The 17 T cell receptor beta chains reported below all come from one sample, sequenced in a study of T cells in Graves' hyperthyroidism and ophthalmopathy. TCR beta CDR3 sequences were amplified from RNA transcripts. The study used the HTBI primer set for a first-round RT-PCR of the TCR CDR3. TCRdb processed the multiplex PCR reads anew with MiXCR; each CDR3 protein has one entry. The sample yields around 690,000 distinct CDR3 sequences, 15% to 20% seen once. Sequencing used blood. These receptors came from a man aged 50-59 years with Graves' hyperthyroidism.

This clonotype was observed a few times. The chain links TRBV28 to TRBJ1-5; D gene uncertain. The CDR3 has 17 amino acids. From germline, CDR1 is MDHEN and CDR2 SYDVKM. The V and J ends lost 6 bases and 0 bases respectively, with 18 bases between them. The chain's CDR3 is CASRGDRAYYSNQPQHF. The CDR3 DNA sequence: TGTGCCAGCAGGGGAGATAGGGCCTACTATAGCAATCAGCCCCAGCATTTT.

This clonotype was observed a handful of times. The V and J genes are TRBV27 and TRBJ2-7, with D possibly being TRBD1 or TRBD2 (5 bases each). Per germline, CDR1 MNHEY and CDR2 SMNVEV (reference sequence). V was pared by 3 bases and J by 3 bases, with 12 bases between. The CDR3 loop spans 14 amino acids. The CDR3 coding sequence is TGTGCCAGCAGTTTTCGGGGACCTCTCTACGAGCAGTACTTC. It translates to CASSFRGPLYEQYF.

This clonotype has ten or more counts. CDR3: CAISESEGGSYNSPLHF. CDR3 nucleotide sequence: TGTGCCATCAGTGAATCGGAGGGAGGGTCCTATAATTCACCCCTCCACTTT. The rearrangement links TRBV10-3 to TRBJ1-6; D is uncertain. V lost 3 bases to trimming and J lost 1 base, with 13 bases between them. This CDR3 is 17 amino acids long. Germline CDR1 is ENHRY and CDR2 is SYGVKD.

This clonotype was found many times. The V and J genes are TRBV10-3 and TRBJ2-7, with 14 bases matching TRBD2. Germline CDR1 reads ENHRY; CDR2 reads SYGVKD. The CDR3 spans 15 residues. V lost 6 bases, J lost 6 bases, and 7 bases stayed unmatched. For the CDR3, the DNA is TGTGCCATCAGAGACGGGACTAGCGGGAGAGGCGAGCAGTACTTC. This gives the protein CAIRDGTSGRGEQYF.

The chain is built from TRBV30 and TRBJ1-1; a possible D gene is TRBD1 (6 bases). The germline gives CDR1 GTSNPN, CDR2 SVGIG (reference sequence). Trimming took 0 bases from V and 4 from J, leaving 9 bases between them. The CDR3 is 13 amino acids. The CDR3 coding sequence is TGTGCCTGGAGTGTTGTAGGGGGCACTGAAGCTTTCTTT. Translating it yields CAWSVVGGTEAFF.

The chain joins TRBV29-1 to TRBJ1-2; the D is unclear. The germline V gene encodes CDR1 SQVTM and CDR2 ANQGSEA. The CDR3 extends over 12 amino acids. The V end lost 0 bases, the J end lost 5 bases, and 7 bases lay between the germline ends. The DNA for the CDR3 is TGCAGCGTTGAAGATTGGGTATATGGCTACACCTTC. It translates to CSVEDWVYGYTF.

A few counts support this clonotype. This chain joins TRBV11-3 and TRBJ1-1, with 8 bases identical to TRBD1. The CDR3 runs to 19 residues. CDR1 and CDR2 from the germline V gene are SGHNT and YENEEA. The V and J ends lost 2 bases and 5 bases, in that order; junction bases with no gene match: 19. The CDR3 sequence: CASSLPQFPGGRLGTEAFF. The CDR3 DNA reads TGTGCCAGCAGCTTACCCCAATTCCCAGGGGGCAGGCTGGGGACTGAAGCTTTCTTT.

The chain combines TRBV4-3 with TRBJ2-5, with D tentatively TRBD1 or TRBD2 (5 bases each). CDR1 and CDR2 from the germline V gene are LGHNA and YSLEER. CDR3 length equals 16 residues. V was cut by 1 base and J by 3 bases, with 15 bases left in between. DNA for the CDR3: TGCGCCAGCAGCCAAGGGTTCGGGGCTAAAGAAGAGACCCAGTACTTC. It specifies CASSQGFGAKEETQYF.

This clonotype showed up many times. V is TRBV7-9 and J is TRBJ1-5; maybe TRBD1 (6 bases). CDR1 SEHNR and CDR2 FQNEAQ come from the germline V gene (reference sequence). This CDR3 spans 15 amino acids. The V gene lost 1 base and the J gene lost 2 bases, with 9 bases spanning the gap. This CDR3 is CASSLDRVGNQPQHF. The CDR3 DNA sequence: TGTGCCAGCAGCTTAGACAGGGTCGGCAATCAGCCCCAGCATTTT.

This rearrangement joins TRBV30 to TRBJ2-1, with a tentative D call TRBD2 (6 bases). The CDR3 has 16 amino acids. Germline V CDR1 and CDR2: GTSNPN, SVGIG (reference sequence). Trimming cost V 0 bases and J 11 bases, with 23 bases left between them. CDR3 nucleotide sequence: TGTGCCTGGAGTGTAGGGCTAGCGAGGGGAGTGGGAAAGCAGTTCTTC. Its translation is CAWSVGLARGVGKQFF.

The sample holds many counts of this clonotype. The chain recombines TRBV27 with TRBJ2-1; 7 nucleotides agree with TRBD2. The CDR3 totals 15 residues. Germline CDR1 reads MNHEY; CDR2 reads SMNVEV (reference sequence). With V trimmed by 0 bases and J by 6 bases, 5 bases remained unmatched. This CDR3 is CASSLSQSGTNEQFF. The CDR3 bases are TGTGCCAGCAGTTTATCTCAGAGCGGGACCAATGAGCAGTTCTTC.

The sample holds a few counts of this clonotype. The rearrangement links TRBV20-1 to TRBJ1-2, with 11 bases fitting TRBD1. Germline CDR1 DFQATT, CDR2 SNEGSKA (reference sequence). The CDR3 loop spans 13 amino acids. V shed 0 bases and J 8 bases; nucleotides not matched to a gene: 2. This CDR3 is CSARDGTGGGYTF. CDR3 DNA sequence: TGCAGTGCTAGAGATGGGACAGGGGGAGGCTACACCTTC.

This chain connects TRBV30 to TRBJ1-3; no definite D call. Trimming left V 3 bases short and J 5 bases short, with 8 bases between. This CDR3 is built from 12 residues. Germline V gene sequence: CDR1 GTSNPN, CDR2 SVGIG (reference sequence). CDR3 sequence: CAWRGSRNTIYF. The DNA of the CDR3 is TGTGCCTGGAGAGGATCTAGAAACACCATATATTTT.

V and J are TRBV5-1 and TRBJ2-7; 8 nucleotides agree with TRBD2. Germline CDR1 SGHRS, CDR2 YFSETQ. Trimming removed 4 bases from V and 0 bases from J; junction bases left unmatched: 9. This CDR3 has 16 residues. For the CDR3, the DNA is TGCGCCAGCAGCCCCGGGGGCGGGAGGAACTCCTACGAGCAGTACTTC. Encoded protein: CASSPGGGRNSYEQYF.

This clonotype was found many times. V gene TRBV11-3 combines with J gene TRBJ2-1; 7 nucleotides agree with TRBD2. Germline V gene sequence: CDR1 SGHNT, CDR2 YENEEA. The ends lost 0 bases at V and 7 bases at J; junction bases unmatched: 9. CDR3 length: 16 residues. CDR3 loop: CASSLEFGGSWNEQFF. The DNA of the CDR3 is TGTGCCAGCAGCTTAGAATTTGGCGGGAGTTGGAATGAGCAGTTCTTC.

V and J are TRBV5-4 and TRBJ2-1, with D perhaps TRBD1 or TRBD2 (5 bases each). CDR3 size: 18 residues. Germline V CDR1 and CDR2: SGHNT, YYREEE (reference sequence). With 6 bases removed from V and 0 bases from J, the gap between germline ends came to 22 bases. CDR3 in amino acids: CASTARRFWGTSYNEQFF. The DNA of the CDR3 is TGTGCCAGCACCGCCCGAAGGTTTTGGGGGACCTCCTACAATGAGCAGTTCTTC.

V and J are TRBV12-3 or TRBV12-4 and TRBJ2-1, with 12 bases aligning to TRBD2. CDR3 length equals 16 residues. V lost 7 bases to trimming and J lost 8 bases; unmatched junction nucleotides: 12. The CDR3 region is CASIPGTSGPSYEQFF. CDR3 sequence (DNA): TGTGCCAGCATTCCAGGGACTAGCGGGCCGAGCTATGAGCAGTTCTTC.